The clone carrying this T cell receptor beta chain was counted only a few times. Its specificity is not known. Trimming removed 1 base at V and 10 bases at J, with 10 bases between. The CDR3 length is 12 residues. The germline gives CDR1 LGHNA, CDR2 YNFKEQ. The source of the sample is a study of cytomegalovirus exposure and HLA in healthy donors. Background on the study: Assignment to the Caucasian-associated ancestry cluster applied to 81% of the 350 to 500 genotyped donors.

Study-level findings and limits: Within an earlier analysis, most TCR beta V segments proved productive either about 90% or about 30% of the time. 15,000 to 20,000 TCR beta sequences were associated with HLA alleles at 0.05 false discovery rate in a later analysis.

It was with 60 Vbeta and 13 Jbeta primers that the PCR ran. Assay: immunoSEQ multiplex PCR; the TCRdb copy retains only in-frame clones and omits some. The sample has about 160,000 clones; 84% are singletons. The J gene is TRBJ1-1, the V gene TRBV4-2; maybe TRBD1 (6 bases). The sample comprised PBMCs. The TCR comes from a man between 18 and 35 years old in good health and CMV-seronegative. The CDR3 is CASSQVGGGAFF. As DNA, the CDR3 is TGTGCCAGCAGCCAAGTAGGGGGGGGAGCTTTCTTT.